This entry is about one T cell receptor beta chain. Its antigen specificity is not known. Per-base qualities were not stored, and no clone one base away is much larger. Spanning cysteine to phenylalanine, the CDR3 consists of 16 amino acids. Only the CDR3 region is kept as DNA, spanning 48 bases read in frame from base 1. CDR1 and CDR2 were assigned from the germline V gene as MGHRA and YSYEKL. Ends trimmed: V by 0 bases, J by 12 bases; bases unmatched to a gene: 13. In light of the paper, this sample's treatment or condition label describes: in vitro stimulation with specific CMV peptide epitopes to enrich CMV-specific T cells. Data came from an Illumina HiSeq 1500. TCRdb reran the public reads through fastp at Q25 and MiXCR, keeping productive beta chains. Each CDR3 protein appears once, grouped with its most common genes and DNA. Here the sample has roughly 500,000 distinct CDR3 sequences; roughly 42% occur a single time. The leading ten clones occupy around two fifths of the sample.

The data were obtained in a study of T cell repertoires in cytomegalovirus infection (dated by TCRdb to between 2018 and 2021). Broadly, across the study: The peptide stimulations were aimed at well-studied HLA-B-restricted epitopes as well as recently identified HLA-C-restricted CMV epitopes, whose presentation resists viral immunomodulation. The HLA type of each donor mattered for the analysis, because public TCR beta signatures pointed to carriage of CMV infection along with the matching HLA type. Here is what the overall study found, with its caveats: In both this cohort and an independent cohort of under 450 donors, the cumulative frequency of public TCR beta family members distinguished carriers of CMV infection plus the relevant HLA type. The ex vivo response was dominated by HLA-C-restricted CMV-specific TCR beta clonotypes, which also provided the single most frequent clonotype in two of eight donors.

Material: cultured PBMCs, obtained from culture after CMV antigen stimulation. The source is a human donor in good health (CMV status not recorded). Some clones in this sample may be carry-over from other donors' samples. The sequence joins TRBV4-1 to TRBJ2-1, with 8 bases matching TRBD1. In nucleotides, the sequence is TGCGCCAGCAGCCAAGATCCAGGGGGCAACAATGATGGGCAGTTCTTC. Its protein is CASSQDPGGNNDGQFF.